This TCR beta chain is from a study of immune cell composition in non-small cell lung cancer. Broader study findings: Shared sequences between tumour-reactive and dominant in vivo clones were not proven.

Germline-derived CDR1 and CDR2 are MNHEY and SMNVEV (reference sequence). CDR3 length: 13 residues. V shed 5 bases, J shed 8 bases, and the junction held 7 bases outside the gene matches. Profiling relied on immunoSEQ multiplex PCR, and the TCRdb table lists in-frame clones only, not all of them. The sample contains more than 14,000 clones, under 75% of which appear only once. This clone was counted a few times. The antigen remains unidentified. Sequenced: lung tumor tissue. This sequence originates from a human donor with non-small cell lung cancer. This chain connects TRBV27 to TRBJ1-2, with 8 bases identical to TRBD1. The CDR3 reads CASSATGVEGYTF. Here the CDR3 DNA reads TGTGCCAGCAGTGCGACAGGGGTGGAAGGCTACACCTTC.